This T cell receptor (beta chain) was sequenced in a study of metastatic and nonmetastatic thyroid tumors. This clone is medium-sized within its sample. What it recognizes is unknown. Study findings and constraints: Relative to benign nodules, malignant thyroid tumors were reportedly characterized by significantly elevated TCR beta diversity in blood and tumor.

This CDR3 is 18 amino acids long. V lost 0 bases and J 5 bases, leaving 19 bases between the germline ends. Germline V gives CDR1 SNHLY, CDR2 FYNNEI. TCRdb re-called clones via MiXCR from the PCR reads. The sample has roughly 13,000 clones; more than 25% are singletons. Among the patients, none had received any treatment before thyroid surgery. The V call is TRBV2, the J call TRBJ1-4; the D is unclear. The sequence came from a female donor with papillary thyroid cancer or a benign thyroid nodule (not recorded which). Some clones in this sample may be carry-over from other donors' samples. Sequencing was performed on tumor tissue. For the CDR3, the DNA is TGTGCCAGCAGTGAAGCCCGGTTGAGTTACCGTATCAATGAAAAACTGTTTTTT. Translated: CASSEARLSYRINEKLFF.